The 30 T cell receptor beta chains below come from one sample, sequenced in a study of regulatory T cells in long-lasting Graves disease. The time point here: newly diagnosed GD, antithyroid drugs for less than 3 months. Extracted PBMC RNA gave rise to the TCR library. The authors built TCR beta libraries using iRepertoire HTBI primers and Arm-PCR of CDR3 regions. TCRdb re-called the multiplex PCR reads with MiXCR, one entry per CDR3 protein. The sample lists about 330,000 distinct CDR3 sequences; about 17% were seen once. This sample also belongs to another study, concerning T cells in Graves' hyperthyroidism and ophthalmopathy.

The sample was peripheral blood mononuclear cells (PBMCs), taken at new diagnosis, from a patient treated with antithyroid drugs. The receptor set was obtained from a woman aged 18-29 years with Graves disease.

This clonotype came up a few times. Since a much larger clone is just one base distant, this may be a read error. The genes are TRBV18 and TRBJ2-7; 9 nucleotides match TRBD2. The V gene's germline CDR1 is KGHSH and CDR2 LQKENI. V was pared by 3 bases and J by 6 bases, with 9 bases of the junction left unmatched. The CDR3 totals 15 residues. The CDR3 bases are TGTGCCAGCTCACCCCGAATAGCGGGAGCGAGCGAGCAGTACTTC. This encodes CASSPRIAGASEQYF.

This sequence joins TRBV5-6 and TRBJ2-5; 9 bases align to TRBD1. The trim removed 0 bases at V and 3 bases at J, leaving 6 bases unmatched. CDR1 is SGHDT and CDR2 is YYEEEE in the germline V gene. The CDR3 covers 16 residues. CDR3 amino acids: CASSLEAGQGKETQYF. The CDR3 DNA reads TGTGCCAGCAGCTTGGAGGCGGGACAGGGTAAAGAGACCCAGTACTTC.

This clonotype was picked up a small number of times. The rearrangement joins TRBV14 to TRBJ2-1; 7 bases agree with TRBD1. CDR3 size: 15 residues. The germline gives CDR1 SGHDN, CDR2 FVKESK. With 0 bases clipped from V and 10 bases from J, the junction kept 9 bases outside the gene matches. The CDR3 DNA is TGTGCCAGCAGCCAAGATAGGGGGCTCGAAACCGAGCAGTTCTTC. Protein: CASSQDRGLETEQFF.

The gene calls are TRBV5-6 and TRBJ2-5, with a weak D call TRBD1 (5 bases). The germline V gene has CDR1 SGHDT and CDR2 YYEEEE. Trimming left V 4 bases short and J 2 bases short, with 15 bases between. The CDR3 sequence is 15 residues long. This CDR3 is CASSIGHWKQETQYF. The CDR3 DNA reads as TGTGCCAGCAGCATCGGACATTGGAAACAAGAGACCCAGTACTTC.

In its sample, this clonotype was seen many times. V usage is TRBV18 and J usage is TRBJ2-2; no clear D gene. V was pared by 6 bases and J by 0 bases, with 11 bases between. The CDR3 runs to 15 residues. Germline CDR1 KGHSH, CDR2 LQKENI. DNA of the CDR3: TGTGCCAGCTCCCCATCCCTGGCGAACACCGGGGAGCTGTTTTTT. Amino acids: CASSPSLANTGELFF.

This clonotype has at least ten counts. The chain carries TRBV6-1 and TRBJ2-3; 8 bases fit TRBD2. Germline trimming cut 2 bases from V and 2 bases from J; bases unmatched to any gene: 3. The CDR3 totals 15 residues. Germline assignment: CDR1 MNHNS and CDR2 SASEGT. Here the CDR3 DNA reads TGTGCCAGCAGTGAACAGCGGGGGTCCACAGATACGCAGTATTTT. Translated, it gives CASSEQRGSTDTQYF.

The CDR3 reads CASSLGQGTHEQYF. CDR3 DNA: TGCGCCAGCAGCTTGGGACAGGGGACCCACGAGCAGTACTTC. The chain recombines TRBV5-1 with TRBJ2-7; TRBD1 matches 8 bases. CDR3 size: 14 residues. After removal of 0 bases from V and 5 bases from J, the junction contained 4 bases not matched to a gene. The germline V gene encodes CDR1 SGHRS and CDR2 YFSETQ.

This clonotype was observed at least ten times. The chain has TRBV5-1 and TRBJ2-6, with D possibly being TRBD1 (6 bases). Germline lookup yields CDR1 SGHRS and CDR2 YFSETQ. The CDR3 is 18 residues long. Between the trimmed V and J ends, which lost 3 bases and 0 bases, there was a span of 16 bases. CDR3 coding DNA: TGCGCCAGCAGCTACAGGGTCTCGAAAGGCTCTGGGGCCAACGTCCTGACTTTC. Translation: CASSYRVSKGSGANVLTF. The variable domain in full, with the rest retrieved from reference TRBV5-1 and TRBJ2-6, is KAGVTQTPRYLIKTRGQQVTLSCSPISGHRSVSWYQQTPGQGLQFLFEYFSETQRNKGNFPGRFSGRQFSNSRSEMNVSTLELGDSALYLCASSYRVSKGSGANVLTFGAGSRLTVL.

The rearrangement links TRBV27 to TRBJ2-1, with D tentatively TRBD1 (7 bases). V gave up 3 bases and J gave up 7 bases, with 16 bases separating them. This CDR3 has 15 residues. Germline CDR1 reads MNHEY; CDR2 reads SMNVEV (reference sequence). The DNA of the CDR3 is TGTGCCAGCAGTTTTAGCAGGGGGGCCGGGAATGAGCAGTTCTTC. Translation gives CASSFSRGAGNEQFF.

The table lists this clonotype with many counts. This CDR3 reads CASSVTGNYGYTF. The CDR3 DNA sequence: TGTGCCAGCAGCGTGACAGGGAACTATGGCTACACCTTC. This rearrangement joins TRBV28 to TRBJ1-2; TRBD1 agrees at 7 bases. CDR1 is MDHEN, CDR2 SYDVKM, per germline. Losses at the gene ends were 6 bases for V and 2 bases for J; bases not matched to a gene: 3. The CDR3 covers 13 residues.

This clonotype was detected many times. V gene TRBV6-5 combines with J gene TRBJ2-7; perhaps TRBD1 as D (6 bases). Trimming removed 4 bases from V and 6 bases from J, with 19 bases in between. There are 15 residues in the CDR3. The germline gives CDR1 MNHEY, CDR2 SVGAGI. CDR3 protein: CASSSKQGGVGEQYF. CDR3 DNA sequence: TGTGCCAGCAGTTCAAAACAGGGTGGTGTAGGCGAGCAGTACTTC.

This clonotype was observed many times. V is TRBV7-9 and J is TRBJ2-7, with 11 bases fitting TRBD1. V lost 1 base, J lost 3 bases, and 2 bases stayed unmatched. Germline V gene sequence: CDR1 SEHNR, CDR2 FQNEAQ (reference sequence). The CDR3 runs to 15 residues. CDR3 sequence (DNA): TGTGCCAGCAGCTTAGGGGGGACAGGGGGCTACGAGCAGTACTTC. Translated, it gives CASSLGGTGGYEQYF.

Comments on this clonotype: A far larger clone lies a single base away; this is likely a read error. The genes are TRBV6-4 and TRBJ2-2; 14 positions agree with TRBD2. This CDR3 spans 17 amino acids. Germline V CDR1 and CDR2: MRHNA, SNTAGT. CDR3 amino acids: CASSRLAGGDGTGGLFF. The DNA for the CDR3 is TGTGCCAGCAGTAGACTAGCGGGGGGGGATGGCACCGGGGGGCTGTTTTTT.

A remark on this clonotype: With a much larger clone just one base away, this may be a read error. This chain uses TRBV6-1 with TRBJ1-1; D gene ambiguous. V was pared by 10 bases and J by 0 bases, with 12 bases between. The V gene's germline CDR1 is MNHNS and CDR2 SASEGT. There are 13 residues in the CDR3. CDR3 loop: CANTFLLNTEAFF. The CDR3 DNA sequence: TGTGCCAACACCTTCTTGTTGAACACTGAAGCTTTCTTT.

This clonotype was counted ten times or more. For the CDR3, the DNA is TGTGCCAGCAGCTTTTGGCCCTCCCGCACTGAAGCTTTCTTT. Translating gives CASSFWPSRTEAFF. The rearrangement joins TRBV5-6 to TRBJ1-1; no firm D call. The length of the CDR3 is 14 residues. Germline V CDR1 and CDR2: SGHDT, YYEEEE. V lost 2 bases, J lost 4 bases, and 12 bases lay in between.

This chain connects TRBV7-9 to TRBJ2-1; no reliable D call. V was shortened by 1 base and J by 4 bases, with 8 bases between the two germline ends. The CDR3 covers 14 residues. Looked up from germline, CDR1 is SEHNR and CDR2 is FQNEAQ (reference sequence). The CDR3 loop is CASSLETSYNEQFF. The CDR3 nucleotides are TGTGCCAGCAGCTTAGAGACTTCTTACAATGAGCAGTTCTTC. The full variable domain, in which reference TRBV7-9 and TRBJ2-1 provide the parts outside the CDR3, is DTGVSQNPRHKITKRGQNVTFRCDPISEHNRLYWYRQTLGQGPEFLTYFQNEAQLEKSRLLSDRFSAERPKGSFSTLEIQRTEQGDSAMYLCASSLETSYNEQFFGPGTRLTVL.

This clonotype showed up many times. The chain uses TRBV27 and TRBJ1-2; 9 bases are shared with TRBD1. This CDR3 has 12 amino acids. V shed 9 bases, J shed 5 bases, and the junction held 4 bases outside the gene matches. Germline CDR1 and CDR2: MNHEY and SMNVEV (reference sequence). The CDR3 nucleotides are TGTGCCAGTAGGGACAGGGTATATGGCTACACCTTC. It codes for CASRDRVYGYTF.

This clonotype was detected ten times or more. The CDR3 spells CASSVMVSGEQYF. The DNA for the CDR3 is TGCGCCAGCAGCGTTATGGTGTCGGGGGAGCAGTACTTC. The gene calls are TRBV5-1 and TRBJ2-7; TRBD2 is a possible D gene (5 bases). Per germline, CDR1 SGHRS and CDR2 YFSETQ. The CDR3 is 13 amino acids. V dropped 4 bases and J dropped 7 bases, with 15 bases sitting between them.

The chain has TRBV20-1 and TRBJ2-6, with a weak D call TRBD1 (6 bases). The CDR3 has 14 amino acids. Trimming removed 6 bases from V and 0 bases from J, with 9 bases in between. Germline V CDR1 and CDR2: DFQATT, SNEGSKA (reference sequence). Here the CDR3 reads CSARGNSGANVLTF. CDR3 coding DNA: TGCAGTGCCAGGGGCAACTCTGGGGCCAACGTCCTGACTTTC.

The V and J genes are TRBV7-6 and TRBJ1-3, with D unclear. V dropped 6 bases and J dropped 2 bases, with 8 bases sitting between them. The CDR3 loop spans 13 amino acids. Looked up from germline, CDR1 is SGHVS and CDR2 is FNYEAQ. CDR3 region: CASRGLAGNTIYF. The DNA of the CDR3 is TGTGCCAGCAGGGGGTTAGCTGGAAACACCATATATTTT.

On this clonotype itself: A much larger clone is a single base away; this may be a read error. Written as DNA, the CDR3 is TGTACTACACGGACGAACACCGGGGAGCTGTTGTTT. Protein product: CTTRTNTGELLF. J is TRBJ2-2 and V is TRBV30; D possibly corresponds to TRBD2 (5 bases). Germline lookup yields CDR1 GTSNPN and CDR2 SVGIG (reference sequence). CDR3 size: 12 residues.

About this clonotype: This could be a read error, since a much larger clone is one nucleotide away. The chain carries TRBV6-2 or TRBV6-3 and TRBJ1-5; possible D gene TRBD1, 6 bases. In germline, CDR1 is MNHEY, CDR2 SVGEGT. The CDR3 extends over 13 amino acids. The CDR3 region has the DNA TGTGCCAGCCTCTTACAGGGCAGTCAGCCCCCGCATTTT. Its translation: CASLLQGSQPPHF.

This clonotype has a count of ten or more. The rearrangement links TRBV5-1 to TRBJ1-6; tentative D call: TRBD1 (5 bases). Germline assignment: CDR1 SGHRS and CDR2 YFSETQ. The CDR3 extends over 14 amino acids. V was pared by 4 bases and J by 5 bases, with 10 bases between. The CDR3 loop is CASSQGTNNSPLHF. CDR3 sequence (DNA): TGCGCCAGCAGCCAGGGAACGAATAATTCACCCCTCCACTTT.

Ten or more counts support this clonotype. The V and J genes are TRBV28 and TRBJ1-5; 7 bases are shared with TRBD1. In germline, CDR1 is MDHEN, CDR2 SYDVKM. This CDR3 has 18 amino acids. Trimming cost V 2 bases and J 4 bases; bases outside gene matches: 14. CDR3 sequence (DNA): TGTGCCAGCAGTTTAAGGGGCGCGACAGGGTACGGAAATCAGCCCCAGCATTTT. It is translated as CASSLRGATGYGNQPQHF.

A remark on this clonotype: A much larger clone differs from this one at a single base, so this may be a read error. The V gene is TRBV18, the J gene TRBJ1-3; no firm D call. Germline loops: CDR1 KGHSH, CDR2 LQKENI. The CDR3 contains 14 residues. CDR3 coding DNA: TGTGCCAGCTCCGACACCGACTCTGGAAACACCAGATATTTT. Protein: CASSDTDSGNTRYF. Variable domain in full (rest from reference TRBV18 and TRBJ1-3): NAGVMQNPRHLVRRRGQEARLRCSPMKGHSHVYWYRQLPEEGLKFMVYLQKENIIDESGMPKERFSAEFPKEGPSILRIQQVVRGDSAAYFCASSDTDSGNTRYFGEGSWLTVV.

Turning to this clonotype: A far larger clone is only one base removed, so a read error is likely. The chain uses TRBV5-5 and TRBJ2-5; D is uncertain. The assigned J gene may be wrong: the sequence end matches TRBJ2-1 better. The CDR3 loop spans 13 amino acids. CDR1 SGHKS and CDR2 YYEKEE come from the germline V gene (reference sequence). The CDR3: CASSTRSWKEQFF. The CDR3 DNA sequence: TGTGCCAGCAGCACCCGAAGTTGGAAAGAGCAGTTCTTC.

This clonotype has just a few counts. The gene calls are TRBV5-1 and TRBJ2-5; D unclear. Germline CDR1 reads SGHRS; CDR2 reads YFSETQ. V was trimmed by 4 bases and J by 7 bases, leaving 23 bases between them. The CDR3 runs 16 residues. The CDR3 region has the DNA TGCGCCAGCAGCCCAGCCCCAGTAGCTACGGTTGGGACCCAGTACTTC. Its protein product is CASSPAPVATVGTQYF.

In this sample, this clonotype turned up many times. This chain uses TRBV2 with TRBJ2-7; D is possibly TRBD1 or TRBD2 (5 bases each). This CDR3 region has 11 residues. V gave up 7 bases and J gave up 4 bases, with 8 bases separating them. Germline CDR1 reads SNHLY; CDR2 reads FYNNEI. The CDR3 DNA is TGTGCCAGCACTGGGGGTTACGAGCAGTACTTC. Protein sequence: CASTGGYEQYF.

This clonotype was observed a few times. Given the absence of the conserved phenylalanine or tryptophan at the CDR3 end, a read error is likely. The chain carries TRBV6-1 and TRBJ2-7, with D perhaps TRBD2 (6 bases). This CDR3 has 13 amino acids. The V gene lost 6 bases and the J gene lost 6 bases, with 15 bases spanning the gap. Germline V gives CDR1 MNHNS, CDR2 SASEGT. CDR3 amino acids: CASRLGVGGEQYS. The CDR3 coding sequence is TGTGCCAGCAGACTCGGGGTGGGGGGCGAGCAGTACTCC.

The CDR3 loop is CASTRSAGASYNEQFF. The DNA of the CDR3 is TGTGCCAGTACAAGGTCTGCGGGAGCTTCCTACAATGAGCAGTTCTTC. This chain connects TRBV19 to TRBJ2-1; TRBD2 matches at 7 bases. From germline, CDR1 is LNHDA and CDR2 SQIVND (reference sequence). J gave up 1 base and V 7 bases, and 10 bases lay outside the gene matches. CDR3 length equals 16 residues.